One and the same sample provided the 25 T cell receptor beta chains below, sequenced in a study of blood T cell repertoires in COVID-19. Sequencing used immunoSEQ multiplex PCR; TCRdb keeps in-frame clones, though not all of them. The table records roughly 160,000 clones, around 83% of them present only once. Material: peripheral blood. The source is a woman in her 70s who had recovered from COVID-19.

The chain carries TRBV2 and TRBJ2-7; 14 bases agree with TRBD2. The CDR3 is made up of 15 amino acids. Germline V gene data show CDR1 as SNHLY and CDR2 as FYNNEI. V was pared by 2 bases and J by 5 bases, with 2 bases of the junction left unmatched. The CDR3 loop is CASSEWGLAGDEQYF. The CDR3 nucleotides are TGTGCCAGCAGTGAATGGGGACTAGCGGGAGACGAGCAGTACTTC.

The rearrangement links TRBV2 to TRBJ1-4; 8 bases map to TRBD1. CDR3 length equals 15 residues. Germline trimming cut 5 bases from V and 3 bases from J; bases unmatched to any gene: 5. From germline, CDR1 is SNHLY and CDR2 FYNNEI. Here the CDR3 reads CASSPRDRPNEKLFF. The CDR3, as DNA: TGTGCCAGCAGTCCACGGGACAGGCCTAATGAAAAACTGTTTTTT.

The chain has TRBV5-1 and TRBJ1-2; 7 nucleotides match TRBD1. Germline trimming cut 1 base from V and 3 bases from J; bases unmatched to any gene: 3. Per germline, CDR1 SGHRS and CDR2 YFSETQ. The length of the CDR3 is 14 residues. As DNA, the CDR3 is TGCGCCAGCAGCTTGCTTCAGGGGGACTATGGCTACACCTTC. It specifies CASSLLQGDYGYTF.

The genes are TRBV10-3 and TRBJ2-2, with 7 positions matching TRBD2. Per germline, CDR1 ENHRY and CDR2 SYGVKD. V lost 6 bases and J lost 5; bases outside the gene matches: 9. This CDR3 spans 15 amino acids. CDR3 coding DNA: TGTGCCATCAGGGGAGGGCTAGCGGCTACCGGGGAGCTGTTTTTT. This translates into CAIRGGLAATGELFF.

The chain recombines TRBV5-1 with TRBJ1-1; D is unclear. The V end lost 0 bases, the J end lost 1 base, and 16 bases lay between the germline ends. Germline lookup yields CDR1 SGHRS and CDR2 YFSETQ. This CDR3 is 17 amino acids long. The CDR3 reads CASSLAPPRGKNTEAFF. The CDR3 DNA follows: TGCGCCAGCAGCTTGGCCCCTCCCAGAGGAAAGAACACTGAAGCTTTCTTT.

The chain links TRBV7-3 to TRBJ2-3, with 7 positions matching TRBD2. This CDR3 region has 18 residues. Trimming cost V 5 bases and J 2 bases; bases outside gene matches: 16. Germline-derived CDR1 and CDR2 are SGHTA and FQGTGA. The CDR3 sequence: CASSARTRASITTDTQYF. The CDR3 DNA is TGTGCCAGCAGCGCCCGGACTAGGGCCTCTATAACCACAGATACGCAGTATTTT. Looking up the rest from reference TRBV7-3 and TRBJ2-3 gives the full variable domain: GAGVSQTPSNKVTEKGKYVELRCDPISGHTALYWYRQSLGQGPEFLIYFQGTGAADDSGLPNDRFFAVRPEGSVSTLKIQRTERGDSAVYLCASSARTRASITTDTQYFGPGTRLTVL.

CDR3 region: CASSIGAGPHYGYTF. CDR3 sequence (DNA): TGTGCCAGTAGTATAGGTGCAGGGCCCCACTATGGCTACACCTTC. V is TRBV19 and J is TRBJ1-2; the D gene is possibly TRBD1 (5 bases). The CDR3 runs 15 residues. The germline V and J ends were trimmed by 1 base and 3 bases, with 12 bases remaining between them. Germline-derived CDR1 and CDR2 are LNHDA and SQIVND (reference sequence).

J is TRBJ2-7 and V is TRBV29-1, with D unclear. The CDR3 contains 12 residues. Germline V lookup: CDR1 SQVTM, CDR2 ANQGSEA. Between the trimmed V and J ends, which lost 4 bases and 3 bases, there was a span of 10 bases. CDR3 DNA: TGCAGCGTTGCCCCATCCAGCTACGAGCAGTACTTC. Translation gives CSVAPSSYEQYF.

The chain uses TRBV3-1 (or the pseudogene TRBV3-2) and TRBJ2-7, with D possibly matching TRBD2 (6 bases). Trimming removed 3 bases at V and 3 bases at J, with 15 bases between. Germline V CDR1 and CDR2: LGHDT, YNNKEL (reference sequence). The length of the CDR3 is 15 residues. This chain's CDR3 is CASSHWGRMGYEQYF. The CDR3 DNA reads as TGTGCCAGCAGCCACTGGGGGAGGATGGGCTACGAGCAGTACTTC.

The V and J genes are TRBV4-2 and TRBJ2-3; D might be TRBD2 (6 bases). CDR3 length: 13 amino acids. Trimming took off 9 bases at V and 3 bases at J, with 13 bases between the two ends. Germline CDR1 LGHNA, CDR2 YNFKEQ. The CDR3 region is CASEGRTTDTQYF. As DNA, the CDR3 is TGTGCCAGTGAAGGGAGGACTACAGATACGCAGTATTTT.

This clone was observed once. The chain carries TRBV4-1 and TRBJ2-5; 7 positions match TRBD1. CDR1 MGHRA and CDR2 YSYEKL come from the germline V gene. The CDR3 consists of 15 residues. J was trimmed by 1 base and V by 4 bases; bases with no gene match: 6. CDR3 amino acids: CASSPGQEAQETQYF. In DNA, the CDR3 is TGCGCCAGCAGCCCCGGACAGGAAGCCCAAGAGACCCAGTACTTC.

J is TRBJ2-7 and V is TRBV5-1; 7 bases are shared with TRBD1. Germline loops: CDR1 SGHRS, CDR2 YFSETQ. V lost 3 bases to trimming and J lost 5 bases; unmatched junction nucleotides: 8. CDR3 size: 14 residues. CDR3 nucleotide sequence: TGCGCCAGCAGCTCCCGGGCCAGGGGGAACGAGCAGTACTTC. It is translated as CASSSRARGNEQYF.

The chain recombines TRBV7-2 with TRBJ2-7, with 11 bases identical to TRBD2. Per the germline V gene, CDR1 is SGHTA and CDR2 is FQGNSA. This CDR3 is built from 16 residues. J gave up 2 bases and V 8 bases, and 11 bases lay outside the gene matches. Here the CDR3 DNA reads TGTGCCAGCCCCCCCGATGGTAGCGGGGGGGCCTACGAGCAGTACTTC. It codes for CASPPDGSGGAYEQYF. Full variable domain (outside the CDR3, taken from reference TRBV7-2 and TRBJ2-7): GAGVSQSPSNKVTEKGKDVELRCDPISGHTALYWYRQSLGQGLEFLIYFQGNSAPDKSGLPSDRFSAERTGGSVSTLTIQRTQQEDSAVYLCASPPDGSGGAYEQYFGPGTRLTVT.

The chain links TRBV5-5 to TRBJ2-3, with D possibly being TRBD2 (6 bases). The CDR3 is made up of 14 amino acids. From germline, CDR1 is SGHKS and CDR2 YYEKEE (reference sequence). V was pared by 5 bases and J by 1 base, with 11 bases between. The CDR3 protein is CASSSWGGTDTQYF. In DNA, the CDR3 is TGTGCCAGCAGTTCTTGGGGGGGCACAGATACGCAGTATTTT.

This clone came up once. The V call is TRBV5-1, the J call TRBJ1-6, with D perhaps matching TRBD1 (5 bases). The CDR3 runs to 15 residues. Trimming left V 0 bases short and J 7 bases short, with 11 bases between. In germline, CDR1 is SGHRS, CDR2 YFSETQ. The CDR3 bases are TGCGCCAGCAGCTTGGCGGACACTGGGAATTCACCCCTCCACTTT. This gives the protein CASSLADTGNSPLHF.

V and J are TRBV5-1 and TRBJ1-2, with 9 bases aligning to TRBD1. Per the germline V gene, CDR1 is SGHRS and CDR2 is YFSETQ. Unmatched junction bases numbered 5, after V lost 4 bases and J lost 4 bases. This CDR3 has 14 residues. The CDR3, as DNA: TGCGCCAGCAGCAACGGGACAGGGTCCTATGGCTACACCTTC. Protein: CASSNGTGSYGYTF.

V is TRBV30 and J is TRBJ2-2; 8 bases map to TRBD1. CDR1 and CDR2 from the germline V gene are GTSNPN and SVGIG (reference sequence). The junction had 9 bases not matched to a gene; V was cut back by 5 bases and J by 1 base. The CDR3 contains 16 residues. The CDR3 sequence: CAWGAHRGRNTGELFF. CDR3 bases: TGTGCCTGGGGAGCCCACAGGGGGAGGAACACCGGGGAGCTGTTTTTT.

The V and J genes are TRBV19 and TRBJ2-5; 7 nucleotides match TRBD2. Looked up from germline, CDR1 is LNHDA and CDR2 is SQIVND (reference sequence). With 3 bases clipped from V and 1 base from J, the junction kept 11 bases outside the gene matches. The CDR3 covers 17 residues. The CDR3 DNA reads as TGTGCCAGTAGTATGGGGGTAGGGCGGGGGTTCCAAGAGACCCAGTACTTC. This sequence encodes CASSMGVGRGFQETQYF.

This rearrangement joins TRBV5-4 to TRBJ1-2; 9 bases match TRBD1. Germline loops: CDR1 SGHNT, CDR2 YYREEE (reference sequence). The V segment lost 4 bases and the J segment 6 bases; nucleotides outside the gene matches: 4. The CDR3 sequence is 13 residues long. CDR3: CASSPGQGDGYTF. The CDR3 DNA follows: TGTGCCAGCAGCCCGGGACAGGGAGATGGCTACACCTTC.

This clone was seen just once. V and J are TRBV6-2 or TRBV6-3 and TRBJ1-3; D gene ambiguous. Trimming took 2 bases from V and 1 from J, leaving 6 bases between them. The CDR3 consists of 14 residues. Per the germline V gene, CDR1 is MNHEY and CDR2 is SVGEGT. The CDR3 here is CASSYRSSGNTIYF. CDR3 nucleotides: TGTGCCAGCAGTTACCGTTCGTCTGGAAACACCATATATTTT.

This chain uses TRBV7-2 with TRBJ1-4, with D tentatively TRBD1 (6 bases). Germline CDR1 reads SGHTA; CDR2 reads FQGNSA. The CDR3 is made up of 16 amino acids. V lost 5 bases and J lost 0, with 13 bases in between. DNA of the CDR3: TGTGCCAGCAGCCCCCGCCGGACAGCAACTAATGAAAAACTGTTTTTT. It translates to CASSPRRTATNEKLFF.

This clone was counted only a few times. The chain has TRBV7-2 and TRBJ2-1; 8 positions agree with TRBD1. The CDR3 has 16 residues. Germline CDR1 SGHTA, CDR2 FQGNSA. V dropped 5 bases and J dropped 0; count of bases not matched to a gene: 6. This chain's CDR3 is CASSQRQGNSYNEQFF. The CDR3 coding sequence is TGTGCCAGCAGCCAACGACAGGGGAACTCCTACAATGAGCAGTTCTTC.

The CDR3 nucleotides are TGTGCCAGCACCCCGGGACAGGGGGAAAAACTGTTTTTT. Amino acid sequence: CASTPGQGEKLFF. The chain joins TRBV28 to TRBJ1-4, with 10 nucleotides matching TRBD1. Germline V gene lookup returns CDR1 MDHEN and CDR2 SYDVKM. V lost 7 bases to trimming and J lost 8 bases; unmatched junction nucleotides: 4. CDR3 length equals 13 residues.

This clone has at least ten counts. The CDR3 nucleotides read TGTGCCAGCAGGGACAGGGGGACAACTAATGAAAAACTGTTTTTT. It translates to CASRDRGTTNEKLFF. The rearrangement links TRBV28 to TRBJ1-4, with 10 bases identical to TRBD1. The CDR3 has 15 residues. The J segment lost 0 bases and the V segment lost 6 bases, leaving 1 base of the junction unmatched. Per germline, CDR1 MDHEN and CDR2 SYDVKM.

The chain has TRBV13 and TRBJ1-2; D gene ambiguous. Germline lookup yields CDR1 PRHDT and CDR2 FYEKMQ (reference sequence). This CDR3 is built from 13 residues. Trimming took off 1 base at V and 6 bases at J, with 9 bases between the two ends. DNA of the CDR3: TGTGCCAGCAGCTTAGTGGAGGGTGATGGCTACACCTTC. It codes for CASSLVEGDGYTF.